This T cell receptor (beta chain) was found in a study of T cell clonality in common variable immunodeficiency. General study findings and limits: Reportedly, TCR beta sequences from common variable immunodeficiency showed fewer deletions and N-nucleotide insertions. CVID subjects showed higher TCRbeta clonality than healthy controls. Authors noted CVID clonality's cause needs subpopulation repertoire sequencing.

At least ten counts were recorded for this clone. Its target is unknown. The DNA ends 3 residues before the CDR3 does, and the rest of the CDR3 is filled in from the germline J gene. The protocol was immunoSEQ multiplex PCR, while the TCRdb copy is restricted to in-frame clones and leaves out a portion. This repertoire holds 80,000 or so clones, and none appear only once. V shed 0 bases, J shed 0 bases, and the junction held 5 bases outside the gene matches. The CDR3 length is 17 residues. Germline V gene data show CDR1 as MNHEY and CDR2 as SVGEGT. The receptor was derived from a person aged 18 to 75 in good health. Sequencing was performed on peripheral blood mononuclear cells. V and J are TRBV6-2 or TRBV6-3 and TRBJ1-3, with 7 positions matching TRBD1. CDR3 sequence: CASSYSTGPISGNTIYF. Incomplete CDR3 DNA: TGTGCCAGCAGTTACTCGACAGGGCCTATCTCTGGAAACACC.